The rows below give T cell receptor beta chains drawn from one sample of a study of identical twins. Via MiXCR, TCRdb re-called the 5' RACE reads, giving one row per CDR3 protein. Here the sample spans 500,000 to 600,000 distinct CDR3 sequences, approximately 22% being singletons. These same data were also listed under a study on T cells expressing NK-cell markers.

Sequenced input: CD4+ T cells sorted from blood. The receptors were gathered from a woman younger than 30 in good health. CDR3s include the opening cysteine and the closing phenylalanine or tryptophan. The D gene is left open where the match is weak. Clone size, where shown, is once, few, many, or a class for clones that have expanded.

cdr3_length: 13; j_call: TRBJ2-1; d_call: -; clone_size: few; v_call: TRBV20-1; cdr3_nt: TGCAGTGCTATTTATCGCAGGTACAATGAGCAGTTCTTC; cdr3_aa: CSAIYRRYNEQFF
cdr3_length: 15; j_call: TRBJ1-1; d_call: TRBD1; clone_size: -; v_call: TRBV10-3; cdr3_nt: TGTGCCATCAGTGTCAACGCACAGGGGTCTGCTGAAGCTTTCTTT; cdr3_aa: CAISVNAQGSAEAFF
cdr3_length: 13; j_call: TRBJ1-2; d_call: -; clone_size: few; v_call: TRBV30; cdr3_nt: TGTGCCTGGAGTGTACGGGGCGGCTATGGCTACACCTTC; cdr3_aa: CAWSVRGGYGYTF
cdr3_length: 14; j_call: TRBJ2-2; d_call: -; clone_size: -; v_call: TRBV6-4; cdr3_nt: TGTGCCAGCAAGATAGCGACGAACACCGGGGAGCTGTTTTTT; cdr3_aa: CASKIATNTGELFF
cdr3_length: 13; j_call: TRBJ2-1; d_call: -; clone_size: few; v_call: TRBV9; cdr3_nt: TGTGCCAGCAGCGTACAGGGTACGAATGAGCAGTTCTTC; cdr3_aa: CASSVQGTNEQFF
cdr3_length: 13; j_call: TRBJ1-2; d_call: -; clone_size: few; v_call: TRBV5-1; cdr3_nt: TGCGCCAGCAGCACGGCGACTAACTATGGCTACACCTTC; cdr3_aa: CASSTATNYGYTF
cdr3_length: 13; j_call: TRBJ2-7; d_call: TRBD1; clone_size: few; v_call: TRBV3-1; cdr3_nt: TGTGCCAGCAGCCGATCTAGGGGGCTCGAGCAGTACTTC; cdr3_aa: CASSRSRGLEQYF
cdr3_length: 12; j_call: TRBJ2-3; d_call: -; clone_size: few; v_call: TRBV20-1; cdr3_nt: TGCAGTGCCCCAGACTTTCGCTATACGCAGTATTTT; cdr3_aa: CSAPDFRYTQYF
cdr3_length: 15; j_call: TRBJ1-1; d_call: TRBD1; clone_size: -; v_call: TRBV9; cdr3_nt: TGTGCCAGCAGCGTTTCAGGGGGCAGGGACACTGAAGCTTTCTTT; cdr3_aa: CASSVSGGRDTEAFF
cdr3_length: 13; j_call: TRBJ2-4; d_call: -; clone_size: few; v_call: TRBV3-1; cdr3_nt: TGTGCCAGCAGCCAAGGAAACCTTAACATTCAGTACTTC; cdr3_aa: CASSQGNLNIQYF
cdr3_length: 13; j_call: TRBJ2-3; d_call: -; clone_size: many; v_call: TRBV7-2; cdr3_nt: TGTGCCAGCACCCACAGGAACACAGATACGCAGTATTTT; cdr3_aa: CASTHRNTDTQYF
cdr3_length: 12; j_call: TRBJ1-5; d_call: TRBD1; clone_size: -; v_call: TRBV10-3; cdr3_nt: TGTGCCAGCGGGACAGCTAATCAGCCCCAGCATTTT; cdr3_aa: CASGTANQPQHF
cdr3_length: 14; j_call: TRBJ1-6; d_call: -; clone_size: many; v_call: TRBV20-1; cdr3_nt: TGCAGTGCTAGTTTTCGGCGCTATAATTCACCCCTCCACTTT; cdr3_aa: CSASFRRYNSPLHF
cdr3_length: 15; j_call: TRBJ2-2; d_call: -; clone_size: -; v_call: TRBV19; cdr3_nt: TGTGCCAGTAGTATAGCCGAATCGAACACCGGGGAGCTGTTTTTT; cdr3_aa: CASSIAESNTGELFF
cdr3_length: 13; j_call: TRBJ1-1; d_call: TRBD1; clone_size: many; v_call: TRBV29-1; cdr3_nt: TGCAGCGTTCACAGGGGGATGAACACTGAAGCTTTCTTT; cdr3_aa: CSVHRGMNTEAFF
cdr3_length: 14; j_call: TRBJ2-1; d_call: -; clone_size: few; v_call: TRBV4-3; cdr3_nt: TGCGCCAGCAGCCAAGAGAGGAGAGTCAATGGGCAGTTCTTC; cdr3_aa: CASSQERRVNGQFF
cdr3_length: 15; j_call: TRBJ2-7; d_call: -; clone_size: -; v_call: TRBV20-1; cdr3_nt: TGCAGTGCTAGAGATCCGGTGAGGGGGGTTGAAGAGCAGTACTTC; cdr3_aa: CSARDPVRGVEEQYF
cdr3_length: 16; j_call: TRBJ2-1; d_call: TRBD1; clone_size: -; v_call: TRBV10-3; cdr3_nt: TGTGCCATCAGTGAAGGGACAGTAAGCTCCTACAATGAGCAGTTCTTC; cdr3_aa: CAISEGTVSSYNEQFF
cdr3_length: 15; j_call: TRBJ2-7; d_call: -; clone_size: -; v_call: TRBV6-1; cdr3_nt: TGTGCCAGCAGTGAAGGGGGCTCAGGGCGCCACGAGCAGTACTTC; cdr3_aa: CASSEGGSGRHEQYF
cdr3_length: 13; j_call: TRBJ1-4; d_call: -; clone_size: few; v_call: TRBV6-1; cdr3_nt: TGTGCCAGCACCGCGGACCCCGGAGGAAAACTGTTTTTT; cdr3_aa: CASTADPGGKLFF
cdr3_length: 15; j_call: TRBJ1-5; d_call: -; clone_size: -; v_call: TRBV7-2; cdr3_nt: TGTGCCAGCAGCTTGGGCAGTTTGGGTTTTCTGCCCCAGCATTTT; cdr3_aa: CASSLGSLGFLPQHF
cdr3_length: 15; j_call: TRBJ1-5; d_call: -; clone_size: few; v_call: TRBV4-2; cdr3_nt: TGTGCCAGCAGCCAAGATCCCAGGGCCAATCAGCCCCAGCATTTT; cdr3_aa: CASSQDPRANQPQHF
cdr3_length: 16; j_call: TRBJ2-1; d_call: TRBD2; clone_size: -; v_call: TRBV11-2; cdr3_nt: TGTGCCAGCAGTCGGAACCCGGGACTAGTCTCACATGAGCAGTTCTTC; cdr3_aa: CASSRNPGLVSHEQFF
cdr3_length: 14; j_call: TRBJ2-3; d_call: -; clone_size: few; v_call: TRBV24-1; cdr3_nt: TGTGCCACCAGTGATCGGGGCCCCACAGATACGCAGTATTTT; cdr3_aa: CATSDRGPTDTQYF
cdr3_length: 15; j_call: TRBJ1-2; d_call: TRBD1; clone_size: many; v_call: TRBV12-3/TRBV12-4; cdr3_nt: TGTGCCAGCAGTTTAGGGACAGGGGGCACCTATGGCTACACCTTC; cdr3_aa: CASSLGTGGTYGYTF
cdr3_length: 12; j_call: TRBJ2-7; d_call: -; clone_size: -; v_call: TRBV20-1; cdr3_nt: TGCAGTGCTAGGCCGTACTCCTACGAGCAGTACTTC; cdr3_aa: CSARPYSYEQYF
cdr3_length: 14; j_call: TRBJ2-7; d_call: -; clone_size: -; v_call: TRBV6-5; cdr3_nt: TGTGCCAGCAGTTACAGGACAGCACTCTACGAGCAGTACTTC; cdr3_aa: CASSYRTALYEQYF
cdr3_length: 14; j_call: TRBJ2-5; d_call: -; clone_size: -; v_call: TRBV9; cdr3_nt: TGTGCCAGCAGCGCCGCCTCGGGGGCGGAGACCCAGTACTTC; cdr3_aa: CASSAASGAETQYF
cdr3_length: 14; j_call: TRBJ1-1; d_call: -; clone_size: few; v_call: TRBV7-3; cdr3_nt: TGTGCCAGCAGCTCCGACGGGGGGGGCACTGAAGCTTTCTTT; cdr3_aa: CASSSDGGGTEAFF
cdr3_length: 9; j_call: TRBJ2-3; d_call: -; clone_size: -; v_call: TRBV30; cdr3_nt: TGTGCCTGGAGTGGAGGGCAGTATTTT; cdr3_aa: CAWSGGQYF
cdr3_length: 13; j_call: TRBJ1-3; d_call: -; clone_size: few; v_call: TRBV20-1; cdr3_nt: TGCAGTGCTGAGCAGGGTACTGGAAACACCATATATTTT; cdr3_aa: CSAEQGTGNTIYF
cdr3_length: 16; j_call: TRBJ2-1; d_call: TRBD2; clone_size: -; v_call: TRBV5-1; cdr3_nt: TGCGCCAGCAGACCGTCCCTAGCGGGACTCTTCAATGAGCAGTTCTTC; cdr3_aa: CASRPSLAGLFNEQFF
cdr3_length: 11; j_call: TRBJ1-2; d_call: -; clone_size: -; v_call: TRBV20-1; cdr3_nt: TGCAGTGCTAGCGGGATCTATGGCTACACCTTC; cdr3_aa: CSASGIYGYTF
cdr3_length: 13; j_call: TRBJ2-7; d_call: TRBD1; clone_size: few; v_call: TRBV15; cdr3_nt: TGTGCCACCGGCAAGGGACAGGGGAGTGAGCAGTACTTC; cdr3_aa: CATGKGQGSEQYF
cdr3_length: 15; j_call: TRBJ2-7; d_call: TRBD2; clone_size: many; v_call: TRBV5-1; cdr3_nt: TGCGCCAGCAGCTTGGTAGCGGGAGCCGACTACGAGCAGTACTTC; cdr3_aa: CASSLVAGADYEQYF
cdr3_length: 16; j_call: TRBJ2-3; d_call: TRBD2; clone_size: -; v_call: TRBV20-1; cdr3_nt: TGCAGTGCTAGTAGGGCTAGCGGGGGCCACACAGATACGCAGTATTTT; cdr3_aa: CSASRASGGHTDTQYF
cdr3_length: 12; j_call: TRBJ2-7; d_call: -; clone_size: many; v_call: TRBV29-1; cdr3_nt: TGCAGCGTTGTCGGTAGCTCCTACGAGCAGTACTTC; cdr3_aa: CSVVGSSYEQYF
cdr3_length: 14; j_call: TRBJ1-1; d_call: -; clone_size: few; v_call: TRBV6-5; cdr3_nt: TGTGCCAGCAGTTACTTAGGGGAAGGCACTGAAGCTTTCTTT; cdr3_aa: CASSYLGEGTEAFF
cdr3_length: 15; j_call: TRBJ2-7; d_call: TRBD2; clone_size: few; v_call: TRBV10-3; cdr3_nt: TGTGCCATCAGTGAGTCTGGCGGGGGGGCCAGCGAGCAGTACTTC; cdr3_aa: CAISESGGGASEQYF
cdr3_length: 14; j_call: TRBJ2-3; d_call: -; clone_size: few; v_call: TRBV7-9; cdr3_nt: TGTGCCAGCAGCTTTGGCAGTCACTCAGATACGCAGTATTTT; cdr3_aa: CASSFGSHSDTQYF
cdr3_length: 12; j_call: TRBJ2-3; d_call: -; clone_size: -; v_call: TRBV11-3; cdr3_nt: TGTGCCAGCAGCTTAGTATCGGGTACGCAGTATTTT; cdr3_aa: CASSLVSGTQYF
cdr3_length: 15; j_call: TRBJ1-1; d_call: TRBD1; clone_size: many; v_call: TRBV20-1; cdr3_nt: TGCAGTGCTTTTACTGGGGGGACAGCGGGCACTGAAGCTTTCTTT; cdr3_aa: CSAFTGGTAGTEAFF
cdr3_length: 14; j_call: TRBJ2-1; d_call: TRBD2; clone_size: many; v_call: TRBV5-6; cdr3_nt: TGTGCCAGCAGCTCGGGACTAGCGGATGGGAGAAAGTTCTTC; cdr3_aa: CASSSGLADGRKFF
cdr3_length: 17; j_call: TRBJ2-5; d_call: TRBD1; clone_size: few; v_call: TRBV3-1; cdr3_nt: TGTGCCAGCAGCCGCCCCTTCAGGGACAGGGGAGGAGAGACCCAGTACTTC; cdr3_aa: CASSRPFRDRGGETQYF
cdr3_length: 15; j_call: TRBJ2-1; d_call: TRBD2; clone_size: -; v_call: TRBV20-1; cdr3_nt: TGCAGTGCACAGGGAACTAGCGGGAGTAGGGATGAGCAGTTCTTC; cdr3_aa: CSAQGTSGSRDEQFF
cdr3_length: 14; j_call: TRBJ2-7; d_call: -; clone_size: -; v_call: TRBV5-1; cdr3_nt: TGCGCCAGCAGCTTGAGTGCGACAGACTACGAGCAGTACTTC; cdr3_aa: CASSLSATDYEQYF
cdr3_length: 16; j_call: TRBJ2-7; d_call: TRBD1; clone_size: -; v_call: TRBV5-5; cdr3_nt: TGTGCCAGCAGCATAAGGCAGGGGGTCCTTACCTACGAGCAGTACTTC; cdr3_aa: CASSIRQGVLTYEQYF
cdr3_length: 16; j_call: TRBJ1-1; d_call: -; clone_size: few; v_call: TRBV20-1; cdr3_nt: TGCAGTGCTACCTTGTCCGGGGCTATGTTCAGGACTGAAGCTTTCTTT; cdr3_aa: CSATLSGAMFRTEAFF
cdr3_length: 16; j_call: TRBJ1-1; d_call: TRBD1; clone_size: once; v_call: TRBV20-1; cdr3_nt: TGCAGTGCTACAGGGGTGGACAGGGGCTTCGGCGCTGAAGCTTTCTTT; cdr3_aa: CSATGVDRGFGAEAFF
cdr3_length: 14; j_call: TRBJ2-1; d_call: TRBD2; clone_size: -; v_call: TRBV12-3/TRBV12-4; cdr3_nt: TGTGCCAGCAGCCGCGGGAGCGGATACAATGAGCAGTTCTTC; cdr3_aa: CASSRGSGYNEQFF
cdr3_length: 13; j_call: TRBJ1-1; d_call: -; clone_size: -; v_call: TRBV25-1; cdr3_nt: TGTGCCAGCAGAGAACAGGGGAACACTGAAGCTTTCTTT; cdr3_aa: CASREQGNTEAFF
cdr3_length: 14; j_call: TRBJ2-1; d_call: TRBD2; clone_size: few; v_call: TRBV20-1; cdr3_nt: TGCAGTGCTAGAGTTCCTAGCGGGGGCGATGAGCAGTTCTTC; cdr3_aa: CSARVPSGGDEQFF
cdr3_length: 17; j_call: TRBJ2-5; d_call: -; clone_size: -; v_call: TRBV3-1; cdr3_nt: TGTGCCAGCAGCCAGGTCGGCGGGGCGCCAATTCAAGAGACCCAGTACTTC; cdr3_aa: CASSQVGGAPIQETQYF